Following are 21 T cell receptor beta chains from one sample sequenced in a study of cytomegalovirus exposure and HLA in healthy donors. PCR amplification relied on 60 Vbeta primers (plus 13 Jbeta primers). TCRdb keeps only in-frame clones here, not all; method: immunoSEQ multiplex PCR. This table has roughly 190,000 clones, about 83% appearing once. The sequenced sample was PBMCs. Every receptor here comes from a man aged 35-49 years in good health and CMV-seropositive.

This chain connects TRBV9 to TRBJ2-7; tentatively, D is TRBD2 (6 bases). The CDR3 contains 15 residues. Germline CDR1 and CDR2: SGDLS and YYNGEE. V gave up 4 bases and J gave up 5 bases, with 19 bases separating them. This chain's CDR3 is CASSRGGARLNEQYF. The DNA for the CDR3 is TGTGCCAGCAGCCGGGGAGGCGCCCGCCTAAACGAGCAGTACTTC.

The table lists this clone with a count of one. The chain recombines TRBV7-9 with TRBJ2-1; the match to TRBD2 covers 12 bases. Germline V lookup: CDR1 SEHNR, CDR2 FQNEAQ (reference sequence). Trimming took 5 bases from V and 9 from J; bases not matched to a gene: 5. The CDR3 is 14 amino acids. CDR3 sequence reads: CASSPGLAGIEQFF. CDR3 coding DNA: TGTGCCAGCAGCCCGGGACTAGCGGGCATTGAGCAGTTCTTC.

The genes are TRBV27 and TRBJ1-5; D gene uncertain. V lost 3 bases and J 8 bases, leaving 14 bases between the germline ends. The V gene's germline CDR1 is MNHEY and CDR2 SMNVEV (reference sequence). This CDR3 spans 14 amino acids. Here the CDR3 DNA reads TGTGCCAGCAGTTTTAGAGGGTTAGGGAAGCCCCAGCATTTT. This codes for CASSFRGLGKPQHF.

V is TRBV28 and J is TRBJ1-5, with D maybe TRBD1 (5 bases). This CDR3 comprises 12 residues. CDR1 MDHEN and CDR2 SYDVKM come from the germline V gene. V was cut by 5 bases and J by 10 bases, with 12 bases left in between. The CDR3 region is CASSPPGFPQHF. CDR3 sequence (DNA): TGTGCCAGCAGTCCCCCAGGGTTCCCCCAGCATTTT.

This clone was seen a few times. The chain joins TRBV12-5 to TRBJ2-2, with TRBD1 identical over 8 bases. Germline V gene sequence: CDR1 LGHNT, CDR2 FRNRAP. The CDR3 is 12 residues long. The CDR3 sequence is CATGVEGGELFF. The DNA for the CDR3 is TGTGCGACAGGGGTAGAGGGCGGGGAGCTGTTTTTT.

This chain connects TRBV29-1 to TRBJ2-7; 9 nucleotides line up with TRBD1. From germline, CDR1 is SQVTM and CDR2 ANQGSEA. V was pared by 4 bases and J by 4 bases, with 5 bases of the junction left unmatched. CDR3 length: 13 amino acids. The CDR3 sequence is CSVGTGVGYEQYF. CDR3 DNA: TGCAGCGTTGGGACAGGGGTCGGATACGAGCAGTACTTC.

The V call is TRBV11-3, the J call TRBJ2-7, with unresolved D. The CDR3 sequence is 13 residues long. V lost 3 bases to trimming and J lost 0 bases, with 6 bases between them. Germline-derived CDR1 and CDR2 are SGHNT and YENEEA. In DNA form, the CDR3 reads TGTGCCAGCAGCTTCTCACACTCCTACGAGCAGTACTTC. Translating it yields CASSFSHSYEQYF.

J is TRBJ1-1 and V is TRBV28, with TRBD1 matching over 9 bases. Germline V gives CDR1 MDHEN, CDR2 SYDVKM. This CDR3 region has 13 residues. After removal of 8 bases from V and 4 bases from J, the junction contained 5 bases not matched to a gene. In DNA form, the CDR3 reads TGTGCCAGCCACAGGGGGCGAGGCACTGAAGCTTTCTTT. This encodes CASHRGRGTEAFF.

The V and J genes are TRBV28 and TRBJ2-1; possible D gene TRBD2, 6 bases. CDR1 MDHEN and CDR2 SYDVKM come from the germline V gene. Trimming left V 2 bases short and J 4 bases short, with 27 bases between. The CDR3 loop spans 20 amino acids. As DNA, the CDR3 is TGTGCCAGCAGTTTAATCGGTGAGGAGTTGGCGGCTAGCGTTTACAATGAGCAGTTCTTC. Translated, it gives CASSLIGEELAASVYNEQFF.

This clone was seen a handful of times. CDR3 nucleotide sequence: TGTGCCAGCAGTGACAAGCGGGAGGGCTCGAAGTTCTTC. Amino acid sequence: CASSDKREGSKFF. The genes are TRBV6-1 and TRBJ2-1, with TRBD2 matching 10 bases. After removal of 3 bases from V and 14 bases from J, the junction contained 7 bases not matched to a gene. Germline V gene sequence: CDR1 MNHNS, CDR2 SASEGT. This CDR3 has 13 amino acids.

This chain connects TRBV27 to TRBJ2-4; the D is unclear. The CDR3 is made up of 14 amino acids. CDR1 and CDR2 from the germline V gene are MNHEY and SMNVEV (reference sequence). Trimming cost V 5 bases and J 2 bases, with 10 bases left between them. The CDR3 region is CASSIPGTKNIQYF. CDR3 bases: TGTGCCAGCAGTATCCCAGGAACCAAAAACATTCAGTACTTC.

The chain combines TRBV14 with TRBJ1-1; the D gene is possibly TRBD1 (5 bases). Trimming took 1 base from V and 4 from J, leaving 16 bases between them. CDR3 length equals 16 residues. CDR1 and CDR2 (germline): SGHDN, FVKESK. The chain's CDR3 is CASSQAGNVRATEAFF. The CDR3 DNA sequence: TGTGCCAGCAGCCAAGCCGGTAATGTCAGGGCCACTGAAGCTTTCTTT.

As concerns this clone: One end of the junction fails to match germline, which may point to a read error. CDR3 residues: CASSSGNANTGELFF. CDR3 DNA: TGTGCTAGCAGCTCCGGGAACGCGAACACCGGGGAGCTGTTTTTT. This chain links TRBV7-7 with TRBJ2-2; D perhaps matches TRBD2 (5 bases). CDR1 and CDR2 from the germline V gene are SSHAT and FNYEAQ (reference sequence). This CDR3 spans 15 amino acids.

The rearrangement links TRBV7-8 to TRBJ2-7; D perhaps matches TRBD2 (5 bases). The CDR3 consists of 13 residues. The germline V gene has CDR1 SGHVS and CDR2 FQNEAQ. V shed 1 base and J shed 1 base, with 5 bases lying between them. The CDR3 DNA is TGTGCCAGCAGCTTAGGGAGGTCCTACGAGCAGTACTTC. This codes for CASSLGRSYEQYF.

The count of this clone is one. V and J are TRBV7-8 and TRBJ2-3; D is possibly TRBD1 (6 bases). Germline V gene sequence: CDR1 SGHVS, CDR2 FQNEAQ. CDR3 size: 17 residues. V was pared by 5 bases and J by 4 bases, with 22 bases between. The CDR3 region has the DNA TGTGCCAGCAGCCCCTCTTTGGTAGGGGGTTCTGCAGATACGCAGTATTTT. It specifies CASSPSLVGGSADTQYF.

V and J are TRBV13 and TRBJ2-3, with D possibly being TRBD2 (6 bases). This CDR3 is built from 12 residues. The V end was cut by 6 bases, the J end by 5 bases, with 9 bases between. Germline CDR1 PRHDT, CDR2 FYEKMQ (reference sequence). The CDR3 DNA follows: TGTGCCAGCAGGACTAGACAAGATACGCAGTATTTT. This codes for CASRTRQDTQYF.

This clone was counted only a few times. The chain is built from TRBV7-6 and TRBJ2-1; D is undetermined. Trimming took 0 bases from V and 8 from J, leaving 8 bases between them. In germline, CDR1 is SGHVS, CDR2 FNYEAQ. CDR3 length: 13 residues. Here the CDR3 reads CASSLAWSDEQFF. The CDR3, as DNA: TGTGCCAGCAGCTTAGCGTGGAGCGATGAGCAGTTCTTC. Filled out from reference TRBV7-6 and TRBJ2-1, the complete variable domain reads GAGVSQSPRYKVTKRGQDVALRCDPISGHVSLYWYRQALGQGPEFLTYFNYEAQQDKSGLPNDRFSAERPEGSISTLTIQRTEQRDSAMYRCASSLAWSDEQFFGPGTRLTVL.

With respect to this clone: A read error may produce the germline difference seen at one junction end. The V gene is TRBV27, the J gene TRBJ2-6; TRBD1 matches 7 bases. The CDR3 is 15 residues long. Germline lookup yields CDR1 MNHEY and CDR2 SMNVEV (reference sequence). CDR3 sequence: CASSFLATGANGLTF. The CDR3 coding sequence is TGTGCCAGCAGTTTTCTGGCTACAGGGGCCAACGGCCTGACTTTC.

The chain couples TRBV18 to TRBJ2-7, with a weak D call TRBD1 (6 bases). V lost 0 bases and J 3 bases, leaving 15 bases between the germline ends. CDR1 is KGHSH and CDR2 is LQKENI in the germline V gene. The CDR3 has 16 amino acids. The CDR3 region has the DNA TGTGCCAGCTCACCACCGTCTGTCAGGGGCGGCTACGAGCAGTACTTC. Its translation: CASSPPSVRGGYEQYF.

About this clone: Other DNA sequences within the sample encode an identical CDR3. The CDR3 DNA sequence: TGCGCCAGCAGCTTAGGGGACAGGAACACCGGGGAGCTGTTTTTT. This codes for CASSLGDRNTGELFF. The chain combines TRBV5-1 with TRBJ2-2; 7 nucleotides line up with TRBD1. The CDR3 consists of 15 residues. CDR1 and CDR2 (germline): SGHRS, YFSETQ. After removal of 2 bases from V and 1 base from J, the junction contained 2 bases not matched to a gene.

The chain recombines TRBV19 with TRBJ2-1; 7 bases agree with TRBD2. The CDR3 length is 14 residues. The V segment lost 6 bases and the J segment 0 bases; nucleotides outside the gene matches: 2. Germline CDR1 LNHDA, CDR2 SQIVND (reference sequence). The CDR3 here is CASRASGSYNEQFF. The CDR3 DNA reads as TGTGCCAGTAGGGCTAGCGGCTCCTACAATGAGCAGTTCTTC.